This is a list of T cell receptor beta chains from one sample in a study of CD8 T cells in ankylosing spondylitis. TCRdb processed the 5' RACE reads anew with MiXCR; each CDR3 protein has one entry. The table shows about 350,000 distinct CDR3 sequences, with 20% to 25% occurring only once. Sequenced input: blood, either unsorted or a sorted T cell fraction (not recorded which). Receptor source: a male donor with ankylosing spondylitis or in good health (not recorded which). CDR3s leave out the opening cysteine and the closing phenylalanine or tryptophan.

v_call	j_call	cdr3_aa
TRBV12-3/TRBV12-4	TRBJ1-4	ASSLATSATNEKLF
TRBV6-5	TRBJ2-1	ASSYYAGTEQF
TRBV2	TRBJ2-3	ASSRGDRETDTQY
TRBV15	TRBJ2-3	ATSRGLAGGTDTQY
TRBV24-1	TRBJ2-1	ATSAGVYNEQF
TRBV28	TRBJ2-1	ASSYTIPQGQENNEQF
TRBV29-1	TRBJ2-2	SVAASGTTTGELF
TRBV5-6	TRBJ2-4	ASSLLTVLAKNIQY
TRBV29-1	TRBJ2-1	SVTGRLSSYNEQF
TRBV7-9	TRBJ1-2	ASSSEDRARN
TRBV11-2	TRBJ2-2	ASSYYQTGWTGELF
TRBV27	TRBJ2-7	ASSLRSGGSYEQY
TRBV20-1	TRBJ2-7	SADGTYEQY
TRBV27	TRBJ2-2	ASSPHLGRTGELF
TRBV29-1	TRBJ2-7	SVLRPAGGTYEQY
TRBV15	TRBJ2-3	ATSTINTDTQY
TRBV12-3/TRBV12-4	TRBJ1-3	ASSLRGGGTIY
TRBV7-9	TRBJ2-7	ASSYGRNYEQY
TRBV12-3/TRBV12-4	TRBJ2-1	ASTFGGYNEQF
TRBV7-9	TRBJ2-7	ASSGAGYSYEQY
TRBV12-3/TRBV12-4	TRBJ2-6	ASSFISGANVLT
TRBV7-9	TRBJ2-3	ASSHRGRTDTQY
TRBV28	TRBJ2-5	ASSDTGVWETQY
TRBV28	TRBJ2-7	ATLLRGRSSYEQY
TRBV5-6	TRBJ2-2	ASSQTGAGELF
TRBV2	TRBJ2-7	ASSPDNRYEQY
TRBV2	TRBJ2-7	ASTLTASPSYEQY
TRBV28	TRBJ1-6	ASSPEPVPLH
TRBV10-2	TRBJ2-7	ASSESDWRGNFSYEQY
TRBV29-1	TRBJ2-1	SVEVWARRHKRNEQF
TRBV5-6	TRBJ2-7	ASSFLPGYEDEQY
TRBV2	TRBJ2-5	ASIGYGGVPGTQY
TRBV11-2	TRBJ2-5	ASSQGDYHVPSQETQY
TRBV28	TRBJ1-6	ATLTERIYNSPLH
TRBV24-1	TRBJ2-5	ATSDQWDGEETQY
TRBV4-1	TRBJ1-2	ASSPDTHINYGYT
TRBV20-1	TRBJ2-1	SAREDSGGPGDEQF
TRBV15	TRBJ2-1	ATSREGAGANEQF
TRBV29-1	TRBJ2-4	SVPSPRQAKNIQY
TRBV7-9	TRBJ2-7	ASSLGGQGAREQY
TRBV6-1	TRBJ2-7	ASSEGAGLSYEQY
TRBV2	TRBJ2-2	ACTHRGPRTGPRGELF